The clone carrying this T cell receptor beta chain was counted a few times. Its specificity is unknown. V dropped 1 base and J dropped 0 bases, with 4 bases sitting between them. Per the germline V gene, CDR1 is SGHVS and CDR2 is FNYEAQ. The CDR3 covers 15 residues. 5'RACE with 10-nucleotide random UMIs produced the cDNA. TCRdb passed the 5' RACE reads through MiXCR, listing each CDR3 protein once. The data hold tens of thousands of distinct CDR3 sequences, with 4.5% observed a single time. This sample was included in a study of neurological immune-mediated disorders. Preparation of the unsorted libraries drew on 2 million PBMCs stored at -80 C. The study's findings and limits: The highest TCR clonal expansion occurred in HTLV-1-associated myelopathy; multiple sclerosis fell below healthy controls. It was the repertoires of 18 of 34 multiple sclerosis patients that phylogenetic grouping placed in one related-CDR3 cluster, which is a possible signature.

This TCR derives from a man aged 25-45 years with multiple sclerosis. The specimen was PBMCs. The V and J genes are TRBV7-6 and TRBJ2-6; D is ambiguous. The CDR3 DNA reads TGTGCCAGCAGCTTAGACATCTCTGGGGCCAACGTCCTGACTTTC. It translates to CASSLDISGANVLTF.